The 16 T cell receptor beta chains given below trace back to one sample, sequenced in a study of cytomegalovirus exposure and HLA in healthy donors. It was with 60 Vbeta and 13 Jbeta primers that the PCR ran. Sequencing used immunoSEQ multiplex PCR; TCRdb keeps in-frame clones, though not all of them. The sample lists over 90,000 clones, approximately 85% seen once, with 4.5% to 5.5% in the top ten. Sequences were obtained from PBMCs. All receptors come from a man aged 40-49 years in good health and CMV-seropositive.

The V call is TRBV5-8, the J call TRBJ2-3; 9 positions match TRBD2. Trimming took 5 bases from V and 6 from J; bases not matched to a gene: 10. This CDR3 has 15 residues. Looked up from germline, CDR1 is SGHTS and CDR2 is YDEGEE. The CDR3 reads CASSFTPAGGDTQYF. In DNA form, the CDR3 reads TGTGCCAGCAGTTTTACCCCGGCGGGGGGGGATACGCAGTATTTT.

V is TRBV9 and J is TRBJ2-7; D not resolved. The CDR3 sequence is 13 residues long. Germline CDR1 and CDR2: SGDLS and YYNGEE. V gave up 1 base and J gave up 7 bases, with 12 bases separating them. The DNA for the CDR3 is TGTGCCAGCAGCGTACAGTCCTCGGGTGAGCAGTACTTC. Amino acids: CASSVQSSGEQYF.

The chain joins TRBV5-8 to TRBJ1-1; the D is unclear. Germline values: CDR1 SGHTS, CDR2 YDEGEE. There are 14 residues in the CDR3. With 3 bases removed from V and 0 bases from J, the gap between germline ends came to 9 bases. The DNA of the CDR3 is TGTGCCAGCAGCTCGGCGGTACTGAACACTGAAGCTTTCTTT. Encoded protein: CASSSAVLNTEAFF.

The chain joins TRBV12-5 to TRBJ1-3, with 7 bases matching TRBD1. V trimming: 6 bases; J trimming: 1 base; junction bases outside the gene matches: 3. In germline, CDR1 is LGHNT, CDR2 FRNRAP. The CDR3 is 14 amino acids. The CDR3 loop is CASGVTGSGNTIYF. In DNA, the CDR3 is TGTGCTAGTGGCGTGACAGGGTCTGGAAACACCATATATTTT.

The CDR3 nucleotides read TGTGCCAGCAGTCTAAGGGGGTCTGGAAACACCATATATTTT. Translated: CASSLRGSGNTIYF. The chain employs TRBV7-2 and TRBJ1-3, with D possibly being TRBD1 (6 bases). V lost 6 bases, J lost 1 base, and 10 bases lay in between. CDR1 is SGHTA and CDR2 is FQGNSA in the germline V gene. There are 14 residues in the CDR3.

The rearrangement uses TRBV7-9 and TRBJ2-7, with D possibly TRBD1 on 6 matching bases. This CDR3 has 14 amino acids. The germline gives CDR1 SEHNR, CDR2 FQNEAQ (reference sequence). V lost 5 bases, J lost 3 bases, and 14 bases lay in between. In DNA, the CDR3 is TGTGCCAGCAGCCCGACAGGCCTCGGCTACGAGCAGTACTTC. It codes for CASSPTGLGYEQYF.

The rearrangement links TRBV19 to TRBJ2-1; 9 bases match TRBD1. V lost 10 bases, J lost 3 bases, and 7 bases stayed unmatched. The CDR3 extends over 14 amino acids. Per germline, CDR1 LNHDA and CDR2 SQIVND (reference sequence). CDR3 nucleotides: TGTGCCACCAGCCGGGACAGGGTCTACAATGAGCAGTTCTTC. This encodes CATSRDRVYNEQFF.

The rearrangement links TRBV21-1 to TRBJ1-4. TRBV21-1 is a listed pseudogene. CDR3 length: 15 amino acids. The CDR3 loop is CASSKGGSSNEKLFF. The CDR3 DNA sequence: TGTGCCAGCAGCAAAGGAGGCAGTTCTAATGAAAAACTGTTTTTT.

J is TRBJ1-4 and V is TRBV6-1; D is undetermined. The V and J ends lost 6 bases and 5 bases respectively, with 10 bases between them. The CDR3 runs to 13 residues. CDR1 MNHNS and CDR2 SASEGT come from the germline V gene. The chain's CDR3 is CASSLDWNEKLFF. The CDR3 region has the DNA TGTGCCAGCAGCCTTGACTGGAATGAAAAACTGTTTTTT.

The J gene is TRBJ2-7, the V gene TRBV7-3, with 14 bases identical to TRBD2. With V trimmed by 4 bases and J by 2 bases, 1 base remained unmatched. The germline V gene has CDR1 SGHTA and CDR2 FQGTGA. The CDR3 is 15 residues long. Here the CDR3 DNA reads TGTGCCAGCAGCTCGGGACTAGCGGGGGCCTACGAGCAGTACTTC. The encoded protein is CASSSGLAGAYEQYF.

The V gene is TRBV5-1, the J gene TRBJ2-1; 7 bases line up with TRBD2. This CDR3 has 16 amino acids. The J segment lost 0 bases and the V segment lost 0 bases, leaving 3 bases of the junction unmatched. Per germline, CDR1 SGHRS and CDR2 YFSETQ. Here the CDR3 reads CASSLVGGSSYNEQFF. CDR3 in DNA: TGCGCCAGCAGCTTGGTAGGCGGGAGCTCCTACAATGAGCAGTTCTTC.

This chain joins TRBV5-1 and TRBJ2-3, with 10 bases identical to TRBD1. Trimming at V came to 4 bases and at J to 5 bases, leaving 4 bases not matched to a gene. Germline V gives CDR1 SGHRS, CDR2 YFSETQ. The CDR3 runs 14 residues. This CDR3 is CASSGQGGKDTQYF. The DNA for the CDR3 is TGCGCCAGCAGCGGACAGGGGGGGAAAGATACGCAGTATTTT.

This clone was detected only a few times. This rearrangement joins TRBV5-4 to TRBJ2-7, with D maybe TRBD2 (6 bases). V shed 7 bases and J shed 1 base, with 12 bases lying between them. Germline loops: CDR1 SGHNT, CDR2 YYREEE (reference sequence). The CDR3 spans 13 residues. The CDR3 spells CASGQGGSYEQYF. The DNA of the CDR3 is TGTGCCAGCGGGCAGGGAGGTTCCTACGAGCAGTACTTC. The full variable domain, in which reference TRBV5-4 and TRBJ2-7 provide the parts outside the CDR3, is ETGVTQSPTHLIKTRGQQVTLRCSSQSGHNTVSWYQQALGQGPQFIFQYYREEENGRGNFPPRFSGLQFPNYSSELNVNALELDDSALYLCASGQGGSYEQYFGPGTRLTVT.

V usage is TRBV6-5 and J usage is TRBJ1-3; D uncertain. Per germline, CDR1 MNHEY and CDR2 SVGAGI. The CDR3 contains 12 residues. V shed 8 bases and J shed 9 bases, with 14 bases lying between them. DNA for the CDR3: TGTGCCAGCGGAGCAAAGGTTGGCACCATATATTTT. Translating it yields CASGAKVGTIYF.

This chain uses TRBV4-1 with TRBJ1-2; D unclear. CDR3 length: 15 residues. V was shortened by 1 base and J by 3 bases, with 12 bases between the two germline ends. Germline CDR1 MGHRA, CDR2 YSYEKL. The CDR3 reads CASSQGGGGDYGYTF. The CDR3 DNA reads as TGCGCCAGCAGCCAAGGTGGCGGCGGAGACTATGGCTACACCTTC.

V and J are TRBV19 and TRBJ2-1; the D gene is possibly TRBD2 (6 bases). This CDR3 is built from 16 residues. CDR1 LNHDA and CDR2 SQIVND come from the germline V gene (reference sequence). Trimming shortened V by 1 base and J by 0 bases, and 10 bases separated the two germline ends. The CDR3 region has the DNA TGTGCCAGTAGTATAGGCCTAGCGAACTCCTACAATGAGCAGTTCTTC. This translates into CASSIGLANSYNEQFF.